The 22 T cell receptor beta chains reported below all come from one sample, sequenced in a study of post-analysis software for immune sequencing data. Whole-study findings and limits: In patients, five TRBV segments were more frequent than in controls, with TRBV5-6, TRBV5-1 and TRBV20-1 among them.

No antigen has been identified for these receptors. Sequencing libraries made from TCR beta cDNA carried unique molecular identifiers. TCRdb itself ran the PCR reads through MiXCR, one entry per CDR3 protein. The sample records some 800,000 distinct CDR3 sequences, around 46% being singletons. Input material: blood. The source of these receptors is a girl between 5 and 17 years old with multiple sclerosis.

This clonotype came up a few times. The J gene is TRBJ2-3, the V gene TRBV20-1; 10 nucleotides align to TRBD2. Germline loops: CDR1 DFQATT, CDR2 SNEGSKA (reference sequence). The CDR3 is made up of 14 amino acids. The CDR3 DNA follows: TGCAGCGTGACTAGCGGGTACTACACAGATACGCAGTATTTT. Amino acid sequence: CSVTSGYYTDTQYF.

The gene calls are TRBV11-3 and TRBJ2-1, with 7 bases lining up with TRBD2. The CDR3 has 14 residues. Germline loops: CDR1 SGHNT, CDR2 YENEEA. Trimming cost V 3 bases and J 12 bases; bases outside gene matches: 11. In DNA, the CDR3 is TGTGCCAGCAGCTTGAGCGGGGTTCGAATGGGGCAGTTCTTC. Residues: CASSLSGVRMGQFF.

The chain couples TRBV9 to TRBJ2-7, with D possibly being TRBD2 (6 bases). With 4 bases removed from V and 7 bases from J, the gap between germline ends came to 18 bases. CDR3 length: 14 residues. The V gene's germline CDR1 is SGDLS and CDR2 YYNGEE. The CDR3 protein is CASSPRGEAGEQYF. The CDR3 DNA reads as TGTGCCAGCAGCCCTAGGGGAGAGGCGGGAGAGCAGTACTTC.

J is TRBJ2-4 and V is TRBV5-1, with D uncertain. The CDR3 loop spans 15 amino acids. Germline-derived CDR1 and CDR2 are SGHRS and YFSETQ. V lost 4 bases to trimming and J lost 4 bases, with 15 bases between them. This CDR3 is CASSPTRPPKNIQYF. CDR3 DNA: TGCGCCAGCAGCCCCACCAGACCGCCGAAAAACATTCAGTACTTC.

This clonotype was picked up a small number of times. This rearrangement joins TRBV6-5 to TRBJ2-1; D may be TRBD2 (6 bases). Germline V gene data show CDR1 as MNHEY and CDR2 as SVGAGI. CDR3 length: 14 residues. V was pared by 7 bases and J by 5 bases, with 15 bases between. The CDR3 protein is CASKVGGVDNEQFF. In DNA, the CDR3 is TGTGCCAGCAAGGTGGGGGGAGTAGACAATGAGCAGTTCTTC.

This clonotype was detected only a few times. The chain employs TRBV13 and TRBJ2-7, with TRBD2 matching 8 bases. Trimming took 5 bases from V and 1 from J; bases not matched to a gene: 10. From germline, CDR1 is PRHDT and CDR2 FYEKMQ (reference sequence). The CDR3 covers 16 residues. The CDR3 coding sequence is TGTGCCAGCAGCCCACTTCCCGGGACTAGTTCCTACGAGCAGTACTTC. Residues: CASSPLPGTSSYEQYF.

In its sample, this clonotype was seen a few times. The genes are TRBV20-1 and TRBJ2-1, with 8 bases identical to TRBD2. Germline-derived CDR1 and CDR2 are DFQATT and SNEGSKA (reference sequence). This CDR3 is built from 15 residues. Trimming took 3 bases from V and 8 from J; bases not matched to a gene: 12. CDR3 DNA: TGCAGTGCTAGTCTTCCGGGAGGGCGGTCCGATGAGCAGTTCTTC. Protein: CSASLPGGRSDEQFF.

CDR3 sequence: CASSLVARVETQYF. The DNA for the CDR3 is TGTGCCAGCAGCTTAGTGGCCCGGGTGGAGACCCAGTACTTC. The V gene is TRBV11-2, the J gene TRBJ2-5, with D unresolved. This CDR3 is built from 14 residues. CDR1 SGHAT and CDR2 FQNNGV come from the germline V gene. Trimming pared 1 base from V and 5 bases from J, leaving 11 bases between.

The rearrangement links TRBV20-1 to TRBJ2-5, with D possibly TRBD2 on 5 matching bases. Per germline, CDR1 DFQATT and CDR2 SNEGSKA (reference sequence). V gave up 6 bases and J gave up 5 bases, with 16 bases separating them. The CDR3 loop spans 13 amino acids. The CDR3 is CSAERRQRETQYF. The CDR3 DNA follows: TGCAGTGCCGAGAGGAGGCAGAGGGAGACCCAGTACTTC.

The J gene is TRBJ2-1, the V gene TRBV29-1; D is ambiguous. V shed 3 bases and J shed 6 bases, with 12 bases lying between them. In germline, CDR1 is SQVTM, CDR2 ANQGSEA. The CDR3 is 13 residues long. CDR3 sequence (DNA): TGCAGCGTTGAGGGTTGGGCGTCCAATGAGCAGTTCTTC. This encodes CSVEGWASNEQFF.

There are a few counts of this clonotype. The rearrangement joins TRBV6-6 to TRBJ1-2; maybe TRBD1 (6 bases). Trimming left V 2 bases short and J 4 bases short, with 14 bases between. In germline, CDR1 is MNHNY, CDR2 SVGAGI (reference sequence). This CDR3 is built from 15 residues. The CDR3 loop reads CASSYPDRTSYGYTF. In DNA form, the CDR3 reads TGTGCCAGCAGTTACCCGGACAGAACCTCCTATGGCTACACCTTC.

There are a few counts of this clonotype. The chain has TRBV7-9 and TRBJ2-5; D possibly corresponds to TRBD1 (6 bases). This CDR3 is built from 15 residues. With 1 base removed from V and 4 bases from J, the gap between germline ends came to 13 bases. Looked up from germline, CDR1 is SEHNR and CDR2 is FQNEAQ (reference sequence). CDR3 protein: CASSLVTGWRETQYF. DNA of the CDR3: TGTGCCAGCAGCTTAGTTACAGGGTGGCGAGAGACCCAGTACTTC.

The CDR3 DNA sequence: TGTGCCAGCAGTTACGCTGGTAGCGGGACCCTAAGCTCCTACAATGAGCAGTTCTTC. It codes for CASSYAGSGTLSSYNEQFF. This chain connects TRBV6-2 or TRBV6-3 to TRBJ2-1, with TRBD2 matching 8 bases. Losses at the gene ends were 2 bases for V and 0 bases for J; bases not matched to a gene: 12. The CDR3 has 19 amino acids. CDR1 is MNHEY and CDR2 is SVGEGT in the germline V gene.

This clonotype was detected only a few times. V and J are TRBV6-2 or TRBV6-3 and TRBJ1-1; D remains ambiguous. The CDR3 is 14 residues long. CDR1 and CDR2 (germline): MNHEY, SVGEGT. Trimming shortened V by 6 bases and J by 1 base, and 12 bases separated the two germline ends. The CDR3 spells CASSPGSPNTEAFF. In DNA form, the CDR3 reads TGTGCCAGCAGCCCGGGGTCACCGAACACTGAAGCTTTCTTT.

This clonotype was counted between two and nine times. The V call is TRBV12-3 or TRBV12-4, the J call TRBJ2-5; D is unclear. The CDR3 covers 13 residues. V lost 2 bases and J 5 bases, leaving 9 bases between the germline ends. The CDR3 reads CASSLSPWETQYF. For the CDR3, the DNA is TGTGCCAGCAGTTTATCGCCGTGGGAGACCCAGTACTTC.

J is TRBJ2-5 and V is TRBV7-2; no reliable D call. CDR1 and CDR2 (germline): SGHTA, FQGNSA. V gave up 5 bases and J gave up 1 base, with 14 bases separating them. The CDR3 has 15 amino acids. CDR3 in amino acids: CASSPPWAIQETQYF. The CDR3 DNA sequence: TGTGCCAGCAGCCCTCCATGGGCCATCCAAGAGACCCAGTACTTC.

V is TRBV6-5 and J is TRBJ2-1; TRBD2 agrees at 8 bases. Looked up from germline, CDR1 is MNHEY and CDR2 is SVGAGI. This CDR3 has 16 amino acids. Germline trimming cut 6 bases from V and 1 base from J; bases unmatched to any gene: 8. The CDR3 DNA sequence: TGTGCCAGCAGCTTCACTAGCGGAGGTTCCTACAATGAGCAGTTCTTC. Translation: CASSFTSGGSYNEQFF.

The V and J genes are TRBV7-9 and TRBJ1-1; D is unclear. CDR3 length: 15 residues. Germline V gene sequence: CDR1 SEHNR, CDR2 FQNEAQ (reference sequence). V was trimmed by 11 bases and J by 1 base, leaving 20 bases between them. The CDR3 DNA reads TGTGCCGCCGGTGGCGGTGGAGGCTCGAACACTGAAGCTTTCTTT. This gives the protein CAAGGGGGSNTEAFF.

The chain links TRBV5-1 to TRBJ2-5, with a tentative D call TRBD1 (6 bases). Germline CDR1 SGHRS, CDR2 YFSETQ. The CDR3 is made up of 14 amino acids. Trimming stripped 4 bases from V and 2 bases from J, with 12 bases between. CDR3 loop: CASSENRVQETQYF. DNA of the CDR3: TGCGCCAGCAGCGAAAACAGGGTGCAAGAGACCCAGTACTTC.

In nucleotides, the CDR3 is TGTGCCAGCAGCCGATTACTATCACAAGAGACCCAGTACTTC. Its translation is CASSRLLSQETQYF. The chain carries TRBV14 and TRBJ2-5; D unclear. V dropped 4 bases and J dropped 2 bases, with 11 bases sitting between them. The CDR3 length is 14 residues. The germline V gene has CDR1 SGHDN and CDR2 FVKESK.

The V gene is TRBV20-1, the J gene TRBJ2-1; 9 nucleotides agree with TRBD2. The CDR3 loop spans 14 amino acids. V was pared by 3 bases and J by 9 bases, with 9 bases of the junction left unmatched. Germline V gene lookup returns CDR1 DFQATT and CDR2 SNEGSKA (reference sequence). The CDR3 sequence is CSASMLAGSGEQFF. The CDR3 DNA sequence: TGCAGTGCTAGCATGCTAGCGGGATCGGGTGAGCAGTTCTTC.

This sequence joins TRBV6-4 and TRBJ1-2, with TRBD1 matching 7 bases. This CDR3 has 15 amino acids. The V segment lost 2 bases and the J segment 1 base; nucleotides outside the gene matches: 4. Looked up from germline, CDR1 is MRHNA and CDR2 is SNTAGT. The CDR3 is CASSDPTGFNYGYTF. The CDR3, as DNA: TGTGCCAGCAGTGACCCGACAGGGTTTAACTATGGCTACACCTTC.